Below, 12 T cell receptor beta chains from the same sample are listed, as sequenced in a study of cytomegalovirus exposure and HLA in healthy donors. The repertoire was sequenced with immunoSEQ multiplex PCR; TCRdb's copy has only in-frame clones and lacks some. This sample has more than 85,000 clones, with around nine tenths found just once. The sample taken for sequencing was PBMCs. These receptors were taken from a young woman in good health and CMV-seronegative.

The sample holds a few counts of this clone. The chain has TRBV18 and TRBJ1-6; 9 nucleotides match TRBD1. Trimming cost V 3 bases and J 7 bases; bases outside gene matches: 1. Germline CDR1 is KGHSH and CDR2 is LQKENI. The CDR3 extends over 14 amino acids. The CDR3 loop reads CASSPDRGNSPLHF. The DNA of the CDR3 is TGTGCCAGCTCACCGGACAGGGGAAATTCACCCCTCCACTTT.

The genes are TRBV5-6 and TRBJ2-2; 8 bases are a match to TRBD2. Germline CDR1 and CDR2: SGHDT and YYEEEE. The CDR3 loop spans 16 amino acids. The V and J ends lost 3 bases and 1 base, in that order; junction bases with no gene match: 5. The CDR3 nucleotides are TGTGCCAGCAGCTCTCTGACTAGCGTGAACACCGGGGAGCTGTTTTTT. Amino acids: CASSSLTSVNTGELFF.

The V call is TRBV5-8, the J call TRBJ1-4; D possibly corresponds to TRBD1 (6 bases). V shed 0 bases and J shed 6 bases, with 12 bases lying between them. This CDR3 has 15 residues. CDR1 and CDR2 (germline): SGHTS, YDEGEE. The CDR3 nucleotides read TGTGCCAGCAGCTTGGTGGTGGCAGGGGATGAAAAACTGTTTTTT. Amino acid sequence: CASSLVVAGDEKLFF.

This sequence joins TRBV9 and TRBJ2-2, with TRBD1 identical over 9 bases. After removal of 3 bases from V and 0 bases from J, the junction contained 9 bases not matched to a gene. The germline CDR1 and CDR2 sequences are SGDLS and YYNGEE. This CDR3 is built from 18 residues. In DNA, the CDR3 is TGTGCCAGCAGCGCCCCGGGACAGGGTGGTTCGAACACCGGGGAGCTGTTTTTT. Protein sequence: CASSAPGQGGSNTGELFF.

For the CDR3, the DNA is TGCGCCAGCAGCCCGAAATCGACAGGGGTCTATGGCTACACCTTC. This codes for CASSPKSTGVYGYTF. The rearrangement joins TRBV4-1 to TRBJ1-2; 8 nucleotides match TRBD1. Germline loops: CDR1 MGHRA, CDR2 YSYEKL. After removal of 4 bases from V and 4 bases from J, the junction contained 8 bases not matched to a gene. There are 15 residues in the CDR3.

The CDR3 nucleotides are TGTGCCAGCAGTGAAGAGTTCGCTACAGGAAGTTTGAGTGAGCAGTTCTTC. Its translation is CASSEEFATGSLSEQFF. This rearrangement joins TRBV6-1 to TRBJ2-1, with TRBD1 as a possible D gene (5 bases). Trimming stripped 1 base from V and 9 bases from J, with 22 bases between. CDR1 is MNHNS, CDR2 SASEGT, per germline. This CDR3 spans 17 amino acids.

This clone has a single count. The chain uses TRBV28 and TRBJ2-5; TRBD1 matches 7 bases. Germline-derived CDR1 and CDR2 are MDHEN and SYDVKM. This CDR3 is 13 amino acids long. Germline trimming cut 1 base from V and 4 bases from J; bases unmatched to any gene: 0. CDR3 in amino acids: CASSLYRGETQYF. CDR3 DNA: TGTGCCAGCAGTTTATACAGGGGAGAGACCCAGTACTTC.

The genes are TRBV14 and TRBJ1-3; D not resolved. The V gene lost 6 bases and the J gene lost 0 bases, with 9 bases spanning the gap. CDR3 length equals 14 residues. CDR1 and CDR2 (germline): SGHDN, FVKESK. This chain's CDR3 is CASSIDYSGNTIYF. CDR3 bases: TGTGCCAGCAGTATCGACTACTCTGGAAACACCATATATTTT.

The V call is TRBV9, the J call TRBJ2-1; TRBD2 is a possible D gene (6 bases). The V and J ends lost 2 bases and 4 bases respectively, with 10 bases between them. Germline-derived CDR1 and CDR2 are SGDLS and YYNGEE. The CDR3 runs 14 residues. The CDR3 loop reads CASSVSGGYNEQFF. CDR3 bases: TGTGCCAGCAGCGTCTCCGGGGGTTACAATGAGCAGTTCTTC.

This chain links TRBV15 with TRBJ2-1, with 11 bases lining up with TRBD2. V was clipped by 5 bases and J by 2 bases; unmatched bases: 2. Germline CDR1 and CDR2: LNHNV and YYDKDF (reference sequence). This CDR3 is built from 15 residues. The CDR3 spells CATSRLAGPYNEQFF. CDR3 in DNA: TGTGCCACCAGCCGACTAGCGGGACCCTACAATGAGCAGTTCTTC.

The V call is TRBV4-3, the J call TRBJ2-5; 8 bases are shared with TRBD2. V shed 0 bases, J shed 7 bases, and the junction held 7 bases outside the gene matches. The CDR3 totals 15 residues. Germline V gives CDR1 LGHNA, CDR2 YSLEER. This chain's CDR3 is CASSQDIGGGRTQYF. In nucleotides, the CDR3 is TGCGCCAGCAGCCAAGATATCGGGGGGGGGAGGACCCAGTACTTC.

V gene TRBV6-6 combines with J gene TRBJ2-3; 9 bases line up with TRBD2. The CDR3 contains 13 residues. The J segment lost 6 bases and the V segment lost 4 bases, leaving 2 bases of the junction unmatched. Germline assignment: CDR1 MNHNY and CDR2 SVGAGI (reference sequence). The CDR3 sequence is CASSSSGIDTQYF. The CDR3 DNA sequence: TGTGCCAGCAGTTCTAGCGGGATTGATACGCAGTATTTT.